This TCR beta chain was identified in a study of CD8 T cells in Susac syndrome. Germline V gene lookup returns CDR1 MNHNS and CDR2 SASEGT. This CDR3 is built from 12 residues. Trimming took off 0 bases at V and 5 bases at J, with 5 bases between the two ends. cDNA came from approximately 0.5 to 1 ug RNA primed by random hexamers. TCRdb re-called the immunoSEQ multiplex PCR reads through MiXCR, storing one row per CDR3 protein. The sample holds about 280,000 distinct CDR3 sequences; approximately 85% are singletons and the top ten take approximately 0.12%. Sequencing used CD8+ T cells from PBMCs. The TCR comes from a human donor with multiple sclerosis. The chain employs TRBV6-1 and TRBJ2-7; D call uncertain. The CDR3 nucleotides read TGTGCCAGCAGTGAAGCGCCCCACGAGCAGTACTTC. Translated, it gives CASSEAPHEQYF.